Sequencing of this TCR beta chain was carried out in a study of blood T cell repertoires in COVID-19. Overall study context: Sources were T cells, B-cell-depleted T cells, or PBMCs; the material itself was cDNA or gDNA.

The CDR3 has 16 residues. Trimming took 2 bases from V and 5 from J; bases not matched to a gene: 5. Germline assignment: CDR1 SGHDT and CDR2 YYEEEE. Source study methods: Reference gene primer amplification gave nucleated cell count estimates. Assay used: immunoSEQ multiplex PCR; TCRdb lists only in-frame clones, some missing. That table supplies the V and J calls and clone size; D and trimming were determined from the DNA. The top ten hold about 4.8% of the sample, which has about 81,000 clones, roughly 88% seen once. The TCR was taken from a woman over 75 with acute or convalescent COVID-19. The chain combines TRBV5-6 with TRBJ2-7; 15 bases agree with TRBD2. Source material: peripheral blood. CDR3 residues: CASSLRTSGRVDEQYF. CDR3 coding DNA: TGTGCCAGCAGCTTAAGGACTAGCGGGAGGGTAGACGAGCAGTACTTC.